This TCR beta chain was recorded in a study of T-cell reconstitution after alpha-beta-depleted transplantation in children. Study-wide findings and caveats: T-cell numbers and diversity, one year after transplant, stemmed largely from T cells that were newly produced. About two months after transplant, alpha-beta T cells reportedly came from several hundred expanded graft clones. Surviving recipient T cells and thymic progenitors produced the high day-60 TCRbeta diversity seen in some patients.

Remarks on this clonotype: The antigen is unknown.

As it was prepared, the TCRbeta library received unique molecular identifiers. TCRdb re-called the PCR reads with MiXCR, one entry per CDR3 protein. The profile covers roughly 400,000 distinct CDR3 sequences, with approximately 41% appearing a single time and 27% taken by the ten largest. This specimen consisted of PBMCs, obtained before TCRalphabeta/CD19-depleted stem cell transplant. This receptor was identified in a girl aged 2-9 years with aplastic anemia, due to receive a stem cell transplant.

The CDR3 bases are TGCAGTGCTAGGGATGACAGGGCCCCTGGAAACACCATATATTTT. This gives the protein CSARDDRAPGNTIYF. V usage is TRBV20-1 and J usage is TRBJ1-3, with 7 nucleotides matching TRBD1. The CDR3 contains 15 residues. Germline CDR1 DFQATT, CDR2 SNEGSKA (reference sequence). V gave up 3 bases and J gave up 2 bases; unmatched junction bases: 7.